The 5 T cell receptor beta chains listed next were all sequenced from one sample in a study of identical twins. Each CDR3 protein is one row after TCRdb ran MiXCR on the 5' RACE reads. This sample carries roughly 630,000 distinct CDR3 sequences, just over 7% of them seen once, and the ten largest clones take 1.5% to 2%. Separately, the same data were catalogued under a study of yellow fever vaccine responses in identical twins.

The sample was PBMCs. The receptor source for this set is a woman between 18 and 30 years old in good health.

This clonotype was recorded many times. This chain uses TRBV4-1 with TRBJ1-2, with TRBD1 as a possible D gene (5 bases). Trimming pared 0 bases from V and 4 bases from J, leaving 18 bases between. CDR3 length: 17 residues. CDR1 and CDR2 (germline): MGHRA, YSYEKL. The CDR3 reads CASSQEQDTIIPYGYTF. Written as DNA, the CDR3 is TGCGCCAGCAGCCAAGAACAGGACACAATAATACCCTATGGCTACACCTTC.

This clonotype has more than one count but fewer than ten. The chain recombines TRBV27 with TRBJ2-3, with TRBD2 matching over 10 bases. This CDR3 region has 16 residues. Per germline, CDR1 MNHEY and CDR2 SMNVEV (reference sequence). V dropped 6 bases and J dropped 3; count of bases not matched to a gene: 9. The CDR3, as DNA: TGTGCCAGCAGACATTATAGCGGGGGGTGGACAGATACGCAGTATTTT. This codes for CASRHYSGGWTDTQYF.

This clonotype was picked up a small number of times. The chain carries TRBV11-2 and TRBJ2-2, with 7 bases fitting TRBD1. V lost 1 base and J lost 7; bases outside the gene matches: 9. Germline V gene sequence: CDR1 SGHAT, CDR2 FQNNGV. This CDR3 has 16 residues. CDR3 nucleotides: TGTGCCAGCAGCTTAGGGTCTACAGGGGTGAACGGGGAGCTGTTTTTT. Its translation is CASSLGSTGVNGELFF.

This clonotype occurred a few times. The chain is built from TRBV5-1 and TRBJ1-1; 11 bases line up with TRBD1. The CDR3 has 17 residues. The V gene's germline CDR1 is SGHRS and CDR2 YFSETQ. The trim removed 4 bases at V and 3 bases at J, leaving 11 bases unmatched. The CDR3, as DNA: TGCGCCAGCAGCAGAGTACATCTGGGACAGGGGGACACTGAAGCTTTCTTT. Its protein product is CASSRVHLGQGDTEAFF. The variable domain in full, with the rest retrieved from reference TRBV5-1 and TRBJ1-1, is KAGVTQTPRYLIKTRGQQVTLSCSPISGHRSVSWYQQTPGQGLQFLFEYFSETQRNKGNFPGRFSGRQFSNSRSEMNVSTLELGDSALYLCASSRVHLGQGDTEAFFGQGTRLTVV.

This clonotype was picked up many times. J is TRBJ1-4 and V is TRBV2; D remains unclear. The V end lost 6 bases, the J end lost 8 bases, and 16 bases lay between the germline ends. Germline CDR1 reads SNHLY; CDR2 reads FYNNEI. This CDR3 contains 14 residues. The CDR3 nucleotides are TGTGCCAGCAGGACTGGACCCCCTTACGAAAAACTGTTTTTT. It codes for CASRTGPPYEKLFF.